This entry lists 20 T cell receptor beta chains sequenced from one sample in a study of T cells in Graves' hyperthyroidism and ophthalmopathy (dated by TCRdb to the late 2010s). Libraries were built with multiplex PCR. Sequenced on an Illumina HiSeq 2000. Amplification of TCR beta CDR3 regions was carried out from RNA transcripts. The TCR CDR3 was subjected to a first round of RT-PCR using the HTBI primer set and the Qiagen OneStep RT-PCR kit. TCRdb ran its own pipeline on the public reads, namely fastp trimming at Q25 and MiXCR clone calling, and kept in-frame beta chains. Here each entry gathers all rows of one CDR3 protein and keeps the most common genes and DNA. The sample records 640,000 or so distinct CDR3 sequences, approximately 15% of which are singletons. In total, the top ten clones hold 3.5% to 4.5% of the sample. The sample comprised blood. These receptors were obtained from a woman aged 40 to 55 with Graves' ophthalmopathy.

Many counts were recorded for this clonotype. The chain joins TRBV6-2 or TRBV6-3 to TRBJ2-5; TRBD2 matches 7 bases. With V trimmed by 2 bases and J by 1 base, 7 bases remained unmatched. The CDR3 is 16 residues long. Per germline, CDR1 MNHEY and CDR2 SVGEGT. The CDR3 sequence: CASSYAGAIGQETQYF. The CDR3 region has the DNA TGTGCCAGCAGTTACGCGGGAGCAATAGGCCAAGAGACCCAGTACTTC.

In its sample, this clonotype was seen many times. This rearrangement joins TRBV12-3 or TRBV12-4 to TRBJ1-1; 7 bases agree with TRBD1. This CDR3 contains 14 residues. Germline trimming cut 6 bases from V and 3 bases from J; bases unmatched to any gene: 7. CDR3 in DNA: TGTGCCAGCAGACTGGGACAGCAATACACTGAAGCTTTCTTT. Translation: CASRLGQQYTEAFF.

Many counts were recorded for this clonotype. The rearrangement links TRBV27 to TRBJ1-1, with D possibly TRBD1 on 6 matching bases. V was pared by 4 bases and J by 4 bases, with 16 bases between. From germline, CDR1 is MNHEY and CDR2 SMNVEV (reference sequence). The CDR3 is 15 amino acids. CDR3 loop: CASSWQGLGTTEAFF. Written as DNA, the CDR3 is TGTGCCAGCAGTTGGCAGGGGCTCGGGACCACTGAAGCTTTCTTT.

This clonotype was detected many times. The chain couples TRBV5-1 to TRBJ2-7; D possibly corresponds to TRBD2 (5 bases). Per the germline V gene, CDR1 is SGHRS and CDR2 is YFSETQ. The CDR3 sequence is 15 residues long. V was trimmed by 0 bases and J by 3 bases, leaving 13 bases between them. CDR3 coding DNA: TGCGCCAGCAGCTTGGCATACAGCGGTGGCTACGAGCAGTACTTC. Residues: CASSLAYSGGYEQYF.

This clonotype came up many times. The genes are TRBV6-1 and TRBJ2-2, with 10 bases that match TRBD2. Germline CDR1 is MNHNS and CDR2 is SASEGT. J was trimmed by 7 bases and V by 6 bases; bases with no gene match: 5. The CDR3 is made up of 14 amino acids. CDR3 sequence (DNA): TGTGCCAGCAGCGAGCGGGAGGGCTTCGGGGAGCTGTTTTTT. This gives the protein CASSEREGFGELFF.

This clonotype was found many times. The CDR3 reads CASREGRSYEQYF. In DNA form, the CDR3 reads TGTGCCAGCAGAGAGGGACGGTCCTACGAGCAGTACTTC. The chain combines TRBV6-1 with TRBJ2-7; possibly TRBD1 or TRBD2 for D (5 bases each). Germline V gives CDR1 MNHNS, CDR2 SASEGT. The V gene lost 6 bases and the J gene lost 1 base, with 10 bases spanning the gap. The CDR3 runs 13 residues.

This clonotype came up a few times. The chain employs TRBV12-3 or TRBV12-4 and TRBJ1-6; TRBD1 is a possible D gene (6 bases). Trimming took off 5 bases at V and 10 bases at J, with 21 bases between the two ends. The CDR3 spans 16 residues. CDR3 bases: TGTGCCAGCAGTCTGAGGGGGATGGTTCGGGGATCACCCCTCCACTTT. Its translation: CASSLRGMVRGSPLHF.

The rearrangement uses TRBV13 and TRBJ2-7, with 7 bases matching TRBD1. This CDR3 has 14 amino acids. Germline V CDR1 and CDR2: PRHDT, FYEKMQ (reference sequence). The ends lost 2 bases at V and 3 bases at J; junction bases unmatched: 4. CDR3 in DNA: TGTGCCAGCAGCTTATTGGACAGGTACTACGAGCAGTACTTC. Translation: CASSLLDRYYEQYF.

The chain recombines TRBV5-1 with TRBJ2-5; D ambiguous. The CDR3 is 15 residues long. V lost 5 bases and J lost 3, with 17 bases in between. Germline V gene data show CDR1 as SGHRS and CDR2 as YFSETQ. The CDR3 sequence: CASSYAGQVEETQYF. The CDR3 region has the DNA TGCGCCAGCAGTTATGCCGGCCAGGTTGAAGAGACCCAGTACTTC.

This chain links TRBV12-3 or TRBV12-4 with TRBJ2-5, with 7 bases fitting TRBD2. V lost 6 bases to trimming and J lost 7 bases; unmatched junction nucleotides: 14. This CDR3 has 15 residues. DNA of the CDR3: TGTGCCAGCAGCCAAAACAGCGGGATCAGCGGGACCCAGTACTTC. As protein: CASSQNSGISGTQYF.

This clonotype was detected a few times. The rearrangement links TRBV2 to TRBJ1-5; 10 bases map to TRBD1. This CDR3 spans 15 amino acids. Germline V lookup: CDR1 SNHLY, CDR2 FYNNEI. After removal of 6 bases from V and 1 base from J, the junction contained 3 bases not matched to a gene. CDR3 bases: TGTGCCAGCAGGAGGGACAGGGGAAGCAATCAGCCCCAGCATTTT. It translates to CASRRDRGSNQPQHF.

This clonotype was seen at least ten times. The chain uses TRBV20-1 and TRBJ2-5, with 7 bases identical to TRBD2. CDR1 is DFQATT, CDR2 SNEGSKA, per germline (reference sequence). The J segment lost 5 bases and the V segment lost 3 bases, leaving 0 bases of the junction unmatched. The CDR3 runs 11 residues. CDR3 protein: CSASGRETQYF. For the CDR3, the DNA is TGCAGTGCTAGCGGGAGGGAGACCCAGTACTTC.

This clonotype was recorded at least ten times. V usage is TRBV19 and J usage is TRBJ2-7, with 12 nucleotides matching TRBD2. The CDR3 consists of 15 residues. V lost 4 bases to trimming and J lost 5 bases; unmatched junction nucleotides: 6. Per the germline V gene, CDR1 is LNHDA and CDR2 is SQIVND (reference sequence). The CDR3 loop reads CASSSRLAGVHEQYF. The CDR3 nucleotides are TGTGCCAGTAGTAGCAGACTAGCGGGAGTCCACGAGCAGTACTTC.

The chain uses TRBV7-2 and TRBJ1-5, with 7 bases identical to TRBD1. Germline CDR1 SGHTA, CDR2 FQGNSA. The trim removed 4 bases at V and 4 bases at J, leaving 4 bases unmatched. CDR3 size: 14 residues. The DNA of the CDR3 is TGTGCCAGCAGCTCGGGACAGTATAATCAGCCCCAGCATTTT. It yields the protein CASSSGQYNQPQHF. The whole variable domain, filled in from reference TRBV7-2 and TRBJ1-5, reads GAGVSQSPSNKVTEKGKDVELRCDPISGHTALYWYRQSLGQGLEFLIYFQGNSAPDKSGLPSDRFSAERTGGSVSTLTIQRTQQEDSAVYLCASSSGQYNQPQHFGDGTRLSIL.

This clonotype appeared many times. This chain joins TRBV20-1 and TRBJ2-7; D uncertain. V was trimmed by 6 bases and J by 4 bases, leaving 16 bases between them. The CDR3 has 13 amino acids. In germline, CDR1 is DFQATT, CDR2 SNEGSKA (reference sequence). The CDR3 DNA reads TGCAGTGCCCGAACGACCGCAAATTACGAGCAGTACTTC. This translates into CSARTTANYEQYF.

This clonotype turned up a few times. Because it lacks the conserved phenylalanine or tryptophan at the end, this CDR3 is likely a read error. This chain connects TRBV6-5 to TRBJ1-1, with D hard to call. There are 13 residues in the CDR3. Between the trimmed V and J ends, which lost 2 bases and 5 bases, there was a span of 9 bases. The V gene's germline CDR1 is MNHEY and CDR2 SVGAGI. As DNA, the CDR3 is TGTGCCAGCAGTTACGTTCCAAGGACTGAAGCTTTCTCT. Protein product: CASSYVPRTEAFS.

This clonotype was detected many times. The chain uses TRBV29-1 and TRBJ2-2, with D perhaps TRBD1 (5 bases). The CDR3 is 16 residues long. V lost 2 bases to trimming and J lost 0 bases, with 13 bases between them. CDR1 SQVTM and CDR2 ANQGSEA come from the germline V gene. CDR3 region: CSVEFFDRPNTGELFF. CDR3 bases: TGCAGCGTTGAATTCTTCGACAGACCGAACACCGGGGAGCTGTTTTTT.

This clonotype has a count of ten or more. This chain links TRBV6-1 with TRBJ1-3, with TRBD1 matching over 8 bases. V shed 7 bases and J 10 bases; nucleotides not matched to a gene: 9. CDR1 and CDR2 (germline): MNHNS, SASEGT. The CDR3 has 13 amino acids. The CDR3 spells CASTRMDRETIYF. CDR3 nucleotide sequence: TGTGCCAGCACCCGAATGGACAGGGAAACCATATATTTT.

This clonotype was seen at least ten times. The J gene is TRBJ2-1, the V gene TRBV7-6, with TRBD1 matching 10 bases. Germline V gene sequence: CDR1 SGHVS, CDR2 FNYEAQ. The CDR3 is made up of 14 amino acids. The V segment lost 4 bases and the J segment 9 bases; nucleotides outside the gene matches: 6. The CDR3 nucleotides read TGTGCCAGCAGCTCGGGACAGGGGTTAGCTGAGCAGTTCTTC. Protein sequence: CASSSGQGLAEQFF.

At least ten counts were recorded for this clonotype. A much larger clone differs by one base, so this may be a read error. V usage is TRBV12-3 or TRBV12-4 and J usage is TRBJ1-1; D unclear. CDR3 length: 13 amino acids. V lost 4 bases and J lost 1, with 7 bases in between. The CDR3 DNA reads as TGTGCCAGCAGTTGGGAGAGGAACACTGAAGCTTTCTTT. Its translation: CASSWERNTEAFF.